This entry lists 21 T cell receptor beta chains sequenced from one sample in a study of human T cells and chemical hapten exposure. MiXCR, applied by TCRdb to the RACE reads, yields one record per CDR3 protein. The data hold roughly 38,000 distinct CDR3 sequences, with 8% to 10% observed a single time. Time point defined: patch test 3, about 24 weeks after DPC sensitization. Noted treatment: therapeutic diphenylcyclopropenone sensitization with weekly scalp DPC. Unfractionated whole blood yielded total RNA. Sequences were derived from whole blood, sampled in connection with sensitization to the hapten diphenylcyclopropenone (DPC). These receptor sequences come from a man aged 50-60 years with alopecia areata. Some clones in this sample may be carry-over from other donors' samples.

This chain uses TRBV7-8 with TRBJ2-2; D is ambiguous. Trimming cost V 2 bases and J 2 bases, with 18 bases left between them. The CDR3 spans 18 residues. CDR1 is SGHVS and CDR2 is FQNEAQ in the germline V gene. The CDR3 sequence is CASSLNSRSAENTGELFF. CDR3 DNA: TGTGCCAGCAGCTTAAACAGTCGATCGGCGGAAAACACCGGGGAGCTGTTTTTT. Full variable domain (remainder filled in from reference TRBV7-8 and TRBJ2-2): GAGVSQSPRYKVAKRGQDVALRCDPISGHVSLFWYQQALGQGPEFLTYFQNEAQLDKSGLPSDRFFAERPEGSVSTLKIQRTQQEDSAVYLCASSLNSRSAENTGELFFGEGSRLTVL.

By share, this clonotype counts as medium-sized. The V gene is TRBV6-5, the J gene TRBJ2-1, with 9 bases lining up with TRBD2. V lost 2 bases, J lost 5 bases, and 22 bases stayed unmatched. There are 21 residues in the CDR3. Germline assignment: CDR1 MNHEY and CDR2 SVGAGI. The CDR3 DNA reads TGTGCCAGCAGTTACCGCGATTCGGGGCGGAGGAGAGCGGGAGGCCACAATGAGCAGTTCTTC. Translating it yields CASSYRDSGRRRAGGHNEQFF.

This clonotype was observed a single time. This sequence joins TRBV15 and TRBJ2-1; no reliable D call. V lost 0 bases and J lost 3, with 9 bases in between. The germline gives CDR1 LNHNV, CDR2 YYDKDF (reference sequence). The CDR3 runs to 15 residues. CDR3 region: CATSRERNRYNEQFF. The CDR3 DNA sequence: TGTGCCACCAGCAGAGAACGGAACCGCTACAATGAGCAGTTCTTC.

The chain uses TRBV18 and TRBJ2-2; the match to TRBD1 covers 10 bases. There are 17 residues in the CDR3. The trim removed 3 bases at V and 3 bases at J, leaving 7 bases unmatched. Germline CDR1 reads KGHSH; CDR2 reads LQKENI. The CDR3 region is CASSPIMTGGDTGELFF. DNA of the CDR3: TGTGCCAGCTCACCCATAATGACAGGGGGCGACACCGGGGAGCTGTTTTTT. The full variable domain, rest sourced from reference TRBV18 and TRBJ2-2, is NAGVMQNPRHLVRRRGQEARLRCSPMKGHSHVYWYRQLPEEGLKFMVYLQKENIIDESGMPKERFSAEFPKEGPSILRIQQVVRGDSAAYFCASSPIMTGGDTGELFFGEGSRLTVL.

This clonotype was seen a handful of times. The chain recombines TRBV5-6 with TRBJ2-1, with D maybe TRBD1 (5 bases). V was pared by 0 bases and J by 8 bases, with 6 bases between. Germline assignment: CDR1 SGHDT and CDR2 YYEEEE. The CDR3 extends over 12 amino acids. CDR3 protein: CASSLARDEQFF. The CDR3 DNA sequence: TGTGCCAGCAGCTTGGCCAGGGATGAGCAGTTCTTC. The variable domain in full, completed from reference TRBV5-6 and TRBJ2-1, reads DAGVTQSPTHLIKTRGQQVTLRCSPKSGHDTVSWYQQALGQGPQFIFQYYEEEERQRGNFPDRFSGHQFPNYSSELNVNALLLGDSALYLCASSLARDEQFFGPGTRLTVL.

This clonotype was found a few times. The V gene is TRBV29-1, the J gene TRBJ2-7; 12 bases are shared with TRBD1. This CDR3 contains 14 residues. V shed 4 bases, J shed 2 bases, and the junction held 3 bases outside the gene matches. Germline values: CDR1 SQVTM, CDR2 ANQGSEA. In DNA form, the CDR3 reads TGCAGCGTTGCGGGACAGGGGGCGCCCTACGAGCAGTACTTC. Translation: CSVAGQGAPYEQYF.

Written as DNA, the CDR3 is TGTGCCAGCAGTCCGGGTTTGGCCCAGCATTTT. Protein: CASSPGLAQHF. The chain recombines TRBV28 with TRBJ1-5; D ambiguous. Trimming removed 5 bases at V and 11 bases at J, with 10 bases between. The germline V gene has CDR1 MDHEN and CDR2 SYDVKM. The CDR3 is made up of 11 amino acids.

This chain links TRBV28 with TRBJ2-3; 12 bases match TRBD2. Germline-derived CDR1 and CDR2 are MDHEN and SYDVKM. The CDR3 sequence is 15 residues long. V lost 3 bases, J lost 6 bases, and 4 bases stayed unmatched. For the CDR3, the DNA is TGTGCCAGCAGTTTGACTAGCGGGAGATGGGATACGCAGTATTTT. This encodes CASSLTSGRWDTQYF.

This clonotype was seen ten or more times. The rearrangement joins TRBV27 to TRBJ2-7; a weak D match, TRBD2 (5 bases). V was pared by 5 bases and J by 6 bases, with 14 bases between. The CDR3 consists of 13 residues. Germline values: CDR1 MNHEY, CDR2 SMNVEV (reference sequence). The CDR3 nucleotides read TGTGCCAGCAGTATGACTACTTTCTCCGAGCAGTACTTC. Translation: CASSMTTFSEQYF.

This clonotype came up many times. The chain is built from TRBV19 and TRBJ1-1, with a tentative D call TRBD1 (5 bases). Germline-derived CDR1 and CDR2 are LNHDA and SQIVND (reference sequence). CDR3 length: 13 residues. Trimming stripped 6 bases from V and 1 base from J, with 9 bases between. The CDR3 is CASSLGTNTEAFF. The CDR3, as DNA: TGTGCCAGTAGCTTAGGGACGAACACTGAAGCTTTCTTT.

The chain combines TRBV7-2 with TRBJ2-7, with D possibly matching TRBD2 (5 bases). V was trimmed by 5 bases and J by 4 bases, leaving 12 bases between them. The germline V gene encodes CDR1 SGHTA and CDR2 FQGNSA. This CDR3 has 13 amino acids. The CDR3 protein is CASSEGVGYEQYF. As DNA, the CDR3 is TGTGCCAGCAGCGAGGGAGTAGGGTACGAGCAGTACTTC.

The sample holds a few counts of this clonotype. The genes are TRBV29-1 and TRBJ2-5; TRBD1 matches at 9 bases. CDR1 and CDR2 from the germline V gene are SQVTM and ANQGSEA. The CDR3 runs 14 residues. The trim removed 8 bases at V and 4 bases at J, leaving 11 bases unmatched. The CDR3 coding sequence is TGCAGCATATCCGGGACAGGGCTTGGAGAGACCCAGTACTTC. Its translation: CSISGTGLGETQYF.

This clonotype was observed many times. This rearrangement joins TRBV29-1 to TRBJ1-2; the D gene is possibly TRBD1 (6 bases). Germline CDR1 reads SQVTM; CDR2 reads ANQGSEA. V was cut by 3 bases and J by 4 bases, with 18 bases left in between. This CDR3 region has 15 residues. The CDR3, as DNA: TGCAGCGTTGATCCATCCGGGGGGCGCGGCTATGGCTACACCTTC. It specifies CSVDPSGGRGYGYTF.

This clonotype has ten or more counts. The chain has TRBV20-1 and TRBJ1-5, with 9 bases aligning to TRBD1. This CDR3 has 13 amino acids. Per germline, CDR1 DFQATT and CDR2 SNEGSKA (reference sequence). V lost 6 bases, J lost 3 bases, and 3 bases stayed unmatched. The CDR3 nucleotides read TGCAGTGCCCACAGGGGGCTCAATCAGCCCCAGCATTTT. Its protein product is CSAHRGLNQPQHF.

This clonotype turned up a few times. V is TRBV28 and J is TRBJ2-2, with TRBD2 identical over 14 bases. Trimming cost V 6 bases and J 6 bases; bases outside gene matches: 9. The CDR3 loop spans 17 amino acids. Looked up from germline, CDR1 is MDHEN and CDR2 is SYDVKM. CDR3 protein: CASRGMGLAGDPGELFF. In DNA, the CDR3 is TGTGCCAGCAGAGGAATGGGACTAGCGGGAGACCCCGGGGAGCTGTTTTTT.

This clonotype came up many times. The chain is built from TRBV30 and TRBJ1-1; D may be TRBD1 (6 bases). V lost 5 bases, J lost 4 bases, and 14 bases lay in between. CDR1 and CDR2 (germline): GTSNPN, SVGIG (reference sequence). The CDR3 is 13 amino acids. The CDR3 nucleotides read TGTGCCTGGGGATGGGGGGCATTCACTGAAGCTTTCTTT. Translated, it gives CAWGWGAFTEAFF. Full variable domain (missing parts from reference TRBV30 and TRBJ1-1): SQTIHQWPATLVQPVGSPLSLECTVEGTSNPNLYWYRQAAGRGLQLLFYSVGIGQISSEVPQNLSASRPQDRQFILSSKKLLLSDSGFYLCAWGWGAFTEAFFGQGTRLTVV.

This chain joins TRBV11-2 and TRBJ1-2, with unresolved D. The CDR3 runs 12 residues. Trimming took 2 bases from V and 4 from J, leaving 5 bases between them. Germline V gives CDR1 SGHAT, CDR2 FQNNGV. The CDR3 sequence is CASSLSGYGYTF. Written as DNA, the CDR3 is TGTGCCAGCAGCTTATCCGGCTATGGCTACACCTTC.

This clonotype has ten or more counts. The chain joins TRBV5-4 to TRBJ2-3, with 7 bases that match TRBD2. Germline loops: CDR1 SGHNT, CDR2 YYREEE (reference sequence). This CDR3 region has 16 residues. V lost 0 bases to trimming and J lost 2 bases; unmatched junction nucleotides: 6. The CDR3 here is CASSLAGGSTTDTQYF. CDR3 in DNA: TGTGCCAGCAGCTTGGCGGGCGGGAGCACCACAGATACGCAGTATTTT.

Ten or more counts support this clonotype. This rearrangement joins TRBV28 to TRBJ1-2, with 10 positions matching TRBD1. This CDR3 region has 14 residues. Losses at the gene ends were 6 bases for V and 2 bases for J; bases not matched to a gene: 3. Germline values: CDR1 MDHEN, CDR2 SYDVKM. The CDR3 reads CASRRTGGNYGYTF. The CDR3 DNA sequence: TGTGCCAGCAGGCGGACAGGGGGAAACTATGGCTACACCTTC.

This clonotype came up a few times. The V gene is TRBV5-1, the J gene TRBJ2-7, with 10 bases aligning to TRBD2. The CDR3 covers 16 residues. Trimming took 3 bases from V and 6 from J; bases not matched to a gene: 12. Germline lookup yields CDR1 SGHRS and CDR2 YFSETQ. CDR3 sequence reads: CASSSLAGVAAGEQYF. The CDR3 DNA reads TGCGCCAGCAGCTCCCTAGCGGGAGTAGCAGCCGGCGAGCAGTACTTC.

This clonotype was found a few times. The J gene is TRBJ2-7, the V gene TRBV7-6, with TRBD1 identical over 9 bases. Germline assignment: CDR1 SGHVS and CDR2 FNYEAQ. This CDR3 region has 17 residues. Trimming removed 0 bases from V and 3 bases from J; junction bases left unmatched: 9. The CDR3 coding sequence is TGTGCCAGCAGCTTAGCAGGCGGTGGGACAGGGAGCTACGAGCAGTACTTC. Amino acids: CASSLAGGGTGSYEQYF.